This T cell receptor (beta chain) came from a study of brain metastases from non-small cell lung cancer. This clone was seen only a few times. Its antigen is as yet unknown. Measured with immunoSEQ multiplex PCR; TCRdb has only the in-frame clones, and not every one. The sample yields about 15,000 clones, approximately 83% seen once. V lost 6 bases and J lost 3, with 11 bases in between. Germline V gene data show CDR1 as SGHTA and CDR2 as FQGNSA. The CDR3 totals 13 residues. Overall study results and limits: Brain metastases had lower T-cell infiltration than primary tumors.

The sample consisted of primary lung tumor tissue. This TCR came from a donor at least 40 years old with non-small cell lung cancer. V and J are TRBV7-2 and TRBJ1-1; TRBD1 might be the D (5 bases). The CDR3 loop reads CASSRAGDTEAFF. The CDR3 coding sequence is TGTGCCAGCAGTCGTGCGGGGGACACTGAAGCTTTCTTT.